This entry lists 19 T cell receptor beta chains sequenced from one sample in a study of neurological immune-mediated disorders. TCRdb independently ran MiXCR on the 5' RACE reads; one entry per CDR3 protein. The repertoire holds over 60,000 distinct CDR3 sequences, about 5.1% seen once, with roughly 2% in the top ten. What was sequenced was PBMCs. All receptors come from a woman between 65 and 79 years old with multiple sclerosis.

This clonotype occurred many times. The chain uses TRBV5-1 and TRBJ2-1, with D tentatively TRBD2 (5 bases). The CDR3 runs to 18 residues. Per germline, CDR1 SGHRS and CDR2 YFSETQ. V lost 4 bases and J lost 0, with 20 bases in between. The CDR3 DNA follows: TGCGCCAGCAGCCAATCAAGGCGGGTTGGGCGCTCCTACAATGAGCAGTTCTTC. Protein product: CASSQSRRVGRSYNEQFF.

This clonotype ranks as medium-sized. This chain uses TRBV10-3 with TRBJ1-5, with 8 bases matching TRBD1. There are 14 residues in the CDR3. J gave up 0 bases and V 8 bases, and 3 bases lay outside the gene matches. Germline V gene sequence: CDR1 ENHRY, CDR2 SYGVKD. CDR3 sequence: CAIGTGDSNQPQHF. The CDR3 DNA sequence: TGTGCCATCGGGACAGGCGATAGCAATCAGCCCCAGCATTTT.

The CDR3 DNA follows: TGTGCCAGCAGCCCCGACCGAGAGACCCAGTACTTC. This codes for CASSPDRETQYF. The chain recombines TRBV7-2 with TRBJ2-5, with unresolved D. V was pared by 5 bases and J by 4 bases, with 8 bases between. Germline V gives CDR1 SGHTA, CDR2 FQGNSA. The CDR3 contains 12 residues.

Many counts were recorded for this clonotype. V gene TRBV7-8 combines with J gene TRBJ2-3, with TRBD2 matching over 7 bases. The CDR3 has 18 amino acids. Germline V lookup: CDR1 SGHVS, CDR2 FQNEAQ. V trimming: 5 bases; J trimming: 4 bases; junction bases outside the gene matches: 18. The CDR3 bases are TGTGCCAGCAGCCGATCGACCGGCGGGAGAAGGGGAGCAGATACGCAGTATTTT. Its translation: CASSRSTGGRRGADTQYF.

This clonotype was detected many times. This chain uses TRBV29-1 with TRBJ2-7; D may correspond to TRBD1 or TRBD2 (5 bases each). The V end was cut by 6 bases, the J end by 4 bases, with 19 bases between. Germline CDR1 and CDR2: SQVTM and ANQGSEA. The CDR3 is 14 amino acids. The CDR3 coding sequence is TGCAGCGTAGGGCGTGACAGAGGAGGTTACGAGCAGTACTTC. Protein product: CSVGRDRGGYEQYF.

The table lists this clonotype with many counts. This chain links TRBV20-1 with TRBJ2-1; 8 nucleotides line up with TRBD1. Per the germline V gene, CDR1 is DFQATT and CDR2 is SNEGSKA (reference sequence). J gave up 7 bases and V 5 bases, and 13 bases lay outside the gene matches. This CDR3 contains 15 residues. The DNA for the CDR3 is TGCAGTGCTCCCCGGACAGGGCAGTTTATTAATGAGCAGTTCTTC. It encodes CSAPRTGQFINEQFF.

As to this clonotype: Just one base apart from a much larger clone, this may be a read error. The rearrangement uses TRBV29-1 and TRBJ2-2; D uncertain. Germline V gene data show CDR1 as SQVTM and CDR2 as ANQGSEA. The CDR3 totals 12 residues. Trimming took off 3 bases at V and 4 bases at J, with 6 bases between the two ends. The DNA for the CDR3 is TGCAGCGTTGAGAACGGCACCGGGGAGCTGTTTTTT. Protein: CSVENGTGELFF.

This sequence joins TRBV6-2 or TRBV6-3 and TRBJ2-1; 13 bases align to TRBD2. The germline gives CDR1 MNHEY, CDR2 SVGEGT. The CDR3 runs 16 residues. With V trimmed by 5 bases and J by 6 bases, 7 bases remained unmatched. The CDR3 bases are TGTGCCAGCAGTACCCGGACTAGCGGGAGTATCAATGAGCAGTTCTTC. Translating gives CASSTRTSGSINEQFF.

In this sample, this clonotype turned up many times. CDR3 in amino acids: CASSLNGGGEAFF. The CDR3, as DNA: TGTGCCAGCAGTTTAAATGGAGGGGGTGAAGCTTTCTTT. The chain has TRBV12-3 or TRBV12-4 and TRBJ1-1; D may be TRBD1 (6 bases). Trimming left V 2 bases short and J 7 bases short, with 11 bases between. The length of the CDR3 is 13 residues.

This clonotype was seen repeatedly, ten times or more. This chain connects TRBV7-9 to TRBJ1-1; D ambiguous. V was clipped by 0 bases and J by 1 base, with 9 bases between them. Germline values: CDR1 SEHNR, CDR2 FQNEAQ (reference sequence). The CDR3 totals 15 residues. CDR3 amino acids: CASSLATGPNTEAFF. CDR3 coding DNA: TGTGCCAGCAGCTTAGCGACTGGACCGAACACTGAAGCTTTCTTT.

This clonotype was seen many times. V gene TRBV4-1 combines with J gene TRBJ2-6, with D tentatively TRBD1 or TRBD2 (5 bases each). The CDR3 is 20 amino acids. Trimming removed 3 bases from V and 0 bases from J, with 21 bases in between. Per the germline V gene, CDR1 is MGHRA and CDR2 is YSYEKL. As DNA, the CDR3 is TGCGCCAGCAGCCAGGGTGACAGCGGCCCATACTCCTCTGGGGCCAACGTCCTGACTTTC. Encoded protein: CASSQGDSGPYSSGANVLTF.

This clonotype was seen many times. The chain combines TRBV5-1 with TRBJ2-5; D gene uncertain. Trimming stripped 0 bases from V and 7 bases from J, with 13 bases between. The CDR3 has 14 amino acids. Per the germline V gene, CDR1 is SGHRS and CDR2 is YFSETQ. CDR3 loop: CASSLVKEPGTQYF. The CDR3 region has the DNA TGCGCCAGCAGCTTGGTTAAGGAGCCGGGGACCCAGTACTTC.

In this sample, this clonotype turned up many times. This chain connects TRBV5-5 to TRBJ2-1; the match to TRBD2 covers 13 bases. CDR1 is SGHKS and CDR2 is YYEKEE in the germline V gene (reference sequence). V lost 1 base and J lost 7; bases outside the gene matches: 2. CDR3 length: 15 amino acids. The CDR3: CASSLTSGRGNEQFF. The CDR3 nucleotides are TGTGCCAGCAGCTTGACTAGCGGGAGGGGAAATGAGCAGTTCTTC.

This clonotype was picked up many times. This chain joins TRBV7-9 and TRBJ2-1, with D perhaps assigned TRBD1 or TRBD2 (5 bases each). This CDR3 is built from 14 residues. The germline V gene has CDR1 SEHNR and CDR2 FQNEAQ (reference sequence). The V end was cut by 3 bases, the J end by 6 bases, with 12 bases between. CDR3 nucleotides: TGTGCCAGCAGCTTGGGACCGCCAGTCAATGAGCAGTTCTTC. This codes for CASSLGPPVNEQFF.

This clonotype has only a few counts. The chain couples TRBV12-3 or TRBV12-4 to TRBJ1-2; D gene ambiguous. Trimming shortened V by 3 bases and J by 4 bases, and 9 bases separated the two germline ends. The CDR3 length is 13 residues. CDR3 protein: CASSFSPGYGYTF. CDR3 sequence (DNA): TGTGCCAGCAGTTTTAGTCCTGGCTATGGCTACACCTTC.

At least ten counts were recorded for this clonotype. The J gene is TRBJ1-2, the V gene TRBV20-1, with 7 bases lining up with TRBD1. CDR1 is DFQATT, CDR2 SNEGSKA, per germline (reference sequence). The V and J ends lost 6 bases and 7 bases, in that order; junction bases with no gene match: 14. This CDR3 has 14 amino acids. This chain's CDR3 is CSAPLLGTDGGYTF. The CDR3 DNA reads as TGCAGTGCGCCCCTTCTCGGGACAGATGGTGGCTACACCTTC.

J is TRBJ1-2 and V is TRBV6-5, with 10 bases lining up with TRBD1. Germline V gene lookup returns CDR1 MNHEY and CDR2 SVGAGI. This CDR3 region has 16 residues. Trimming took 5 bases from V and 2 from J; bases not matched to a gene: 8. CDR3 sequence reads: CASSHRDRGSNYGYTF. DNA for the CDR3: TGTGCCAGCAGTCACCGGGACAGGGGATCGAACTATGGCTACACCTTC.

The V gene is TRBV9, the J gene TRBJ1-2; D is ambiguous. Looked up from germline, CDR1 is SGDLS and CDR2 is YYNGEE. Trimming left V 4 bases short and J 6 bases short, with 16 bases between. The CDR3 has 14 residues. CDR3 DNA: TGTGCCAGCAGCCTTTCGGGAGGGCGGGATGGCTACACCTTC. Its translation: CASSLSGGRDGYTF.

This clonotype was seen many times. The chain uses TRBV29-1 and TRBJ1-1; D is unclear. This CDR3 has 11 residues. Trimming stripped 6 bases from V and 5 bases from J, with 10 bases between. CDR1 SQVTM and CDR2 ANQGSEA come from the germline V gene. The CDR3 DNA follows: TGCAGCGTCCCCCCCGAAACTGAAGCTTTCTTT. Protein product: CSVPPETEAFF.